What follows are 29 T cell receptor beta chains derived from one specimen sequenced in a study of T cells in Graves' hyperthyroidism and ophthalmopathy. Using RNA transcripts as the source, TCR beta CDR3 regions were amplified. Carried out on the TCR CDR3, a first-round RT-PCR used the HTBI primer set. TCRdb analysed the multiplex PCR reads with MiXCR anew, one entry per CDR3 protein. Of hundreds of thousands of distinct CDR3 sequences listed, more than 20% are singletons. Source material: blood. The receptors come from a young man with Graves' ophthalmopathy.

This chain connects TRBV11-2 to TRBJ2-3; 13 bases fit TRBD2. Germline loops: CDR1 SGHAT, CDR2 FQNNGV. This CDR3 region has 17 residues. V lost 5 bases and J lost 2; bases outside the gene matches: 7. The CDR3 spells CASSAGTSGIITDTQYF. For the CDR3, the DNA is TGTGCCAGCAGCGCCGGGACTAGCGGGATAATCACAGATACGCAGTATTTT.

The chain recombines TRBV28 with TRBJ2-1; D possibly corresponds to TRBD2 (6 bases). The V end was cut by 5 bases, the J end by 5 bases, with 16 bases between. Germline CDR1 reads MDHEN; CDR2 reads SYDVKM. The CDR3 is 15 amino acids. This CDR3 reads CASSRWRGSNNEQFF. CDR3 nucleotide sequence: TGTGCCAGCAGTAGGTGGCGGGGTTCTAACAATGAGCAGTTCTTC.

This clonotype appeared many times. This rearrangement joins TRBV6-1 to TRBJ2-5, with 10 bases aligning to TRBD1. The length of the CDR3 is 15 residues. Germline CDR1 is MNHNS and CDR2 is SASEGT. The V gene end was trimmed by 5 bases and the J gene end by 4 bases; junction bases not matched to a gene: 7. The CDR3 DNA is TGTGCCAGCAGTTGGGGGACAGGGGCAGGAGAGACCCAGTACTTC. Translation: CASSWGTGAGETQYF.

The rearrangement uses TRBV20-1 and TRBJ2-1; D is undetermined. The CDR3 contains 13 residues. V shed 6 bases and J shed 3 bases, with 12 bases lying between them. The germline V gene has CDR1 DFQATT and CDR2 SNEGSKA (reference sequence). CDR3 bases: TGCAGTGCCCTTCCAGGAAGCTACAATGAGCAGTTCTTC. Translation gives CSALPGSYNEQFF.

This clonotype has a count of ten or more. The chain employs TRBV6-5 and TRBJ1-1; D is undetermined. V was shortened by 0 bases and J by 1 base, with 9 bases between the two germline ends. Germline V gene lookup returns CDR1 MNHEY and CDR2 SVGAGI. This CDR3 is built from 15 residues. DNA of the CDR3: TGTGCCAGCAGTTACTCGATAGGAACGAACACTGAAGCTTTCTTT. It is translated as CASSYSIGTNTEAFF.

V usage is TRBV30 and J usage is TRBJ1-3, with D maybe TRBD1 (5 bases). Germline lookup yields CDR1 GTSNPN and CDR2 SVGIG (reference sequence). The CDR3 runs 12 residues. Deletions cut 8 bases from V and 4 bases from J, with 12 bases between. The CDR3 protein is CARGSQGNTIYF. The DNA of the CDR3 is TGTGCCCGGGGCAGCCAAGGAAACACCATATATTTT.

There are many counts of this clonotype. The V gene is TRBV5-1, the J gene TRBJ2-7, with no clear D. The CDR3 consists of 11 residues. Germline V gene data show CDR1 as SGHRS and CDR2 as YFSETQ. With 2 bases removed from V and 5 bases from J, the gap between germline ends came to 5 bases. The CDR3 nucleotides read TGCGCCAGCAGCTTCGATCACGAGCAGTACTTC. It codes for CASSFDHEQYF.

The J gene is TRBJ2-1, the V gene TRBV10-2; TRBD2 aligns across 7 bases. Trimming took 6 bases from V and 7 from J; bases not matched to a gene: 12. Germline CDR1 is WSHSY and CDR2 is SAAADI. The CDR3 spans 15 residues. The CDR3 bases are TGCGCCAGCAGGCTCCCGGGGGGAGGTTGGAATGAGCAGTTCTTC. Its translation is CASRLPGGGWNEQFF.

This clonotype has just a few counts. The chain couples TRBV29-1 to TRBJ2-3; 10 nucleotides match TRBD2. The CDR3 is 14 amino acids. The junction had 1 base not matched to a gene; V was cut back by 2 bases and J by 2 bases. Germline V gene sequence: CDR1 SQVTM, CDR2 ANQGSEA. CDR3 residues: CSVETSGTTDTQYF. The CDR3 DNA reads TGCAGCGTTGAAACTAGCGGGACCACAGATACGCAGTATTTT.

Many counts were recorded for this clonotype. The chain employs TRBV29-1 and TRBJ2-3; 9 bases line up with TRBD1. V was clipped by 0 bases and J by 0 bases; unmatched bases: 7. The CDR3 spans 17 residues. The germline V gene encodes CDR1 SQVTM and CDR2 ANQGSEA. CDR3 DNA: TGCAGCGTTGAAGACCCGGGCGGGACAGGGAGCACAGATACGCAGTATTTT. This gives the protein CSVEDPGGTGSTDTQYF.

The chain carries TRBV5-5 and TRBJ2-7; 12 positions match TRBD1. Germline V gives CDR1 SGHKS, CDR2 YYEKEE (reference sequence). CDR3 size: 14 residues. V gave up 6 bases and J gave up 4 bases; unmatched junction bases: 5. This CDR3 reads CASIKGQGAYEQYF. In DNA, the CDR3 is TGTGCCAGCATCAAGGGACAGGGGGCTTACGAGCAGTACTTC.

This clonotype was counted many times. This chain links TRBV28 with TRBJ2-5; tentatively, D is TRBD1 (5 bases). CDR1 and CDR2 from the germline V gene are MDHEN and SYDVKM. V was pared by 6 bases and J by 2 bases, with 13 bases between. The CDR3 runs to 14 residues. The CDR3 DNA is TGTGCCAGCAGGGCCGCAGGGATACAAGAGACCCAGTACTTC. Amino acids: CASRAAGIQETQYF.

The gene calls are TRBV12-3 or TRBV12-4 and TRBJ1-2; TRBD1 matches 7 bases. This CDR3 comprises 13 residues. Trimming at V came to 7 bases and at J to 4 bases, leaving 6 bases not matched to a gene. DNA of the CDR3: TGTGCCAGCAACAAAGGGGGCGTCTATGGCTACACCTTC. Translated, it gives CASNKGGVYGYTF.

This clonotype was recorded at least ten times. In nucleotides, the CDR3 is TGTGCCAGCAGCTCTAGCGGGGAGGCAGATACGCAGTATTTT. This gives the protein CASSSSGEADTQYF. The chain links TRBV7-3 to TRBJ2-3; 9 bases align to TRBD2. CDR1 SGHTA and CDR2 FQGTGA come from the germline V gene. The CDR3 is made up of 14 amino acids. The V and J ends lost 4 bases and 4 bases, in that order; junction bases with no gene match: 3.

Ten or more counts support this clonotype. This chain joins TRBV28 and TRBJ1-2; 7 nucleotides align to TRBD1. The CDR3 is 14 amino acids. The germline gives CDR1 MDHEN, CDR2 SYDVKM. The trim removed 5 bases at V and 2 bases at J, leaving 5 bases unmatched. The CDR3 bases are TGTGCCAGCAGTCCCCTGACAGGGAACTATGGCTACACCTTC. As protein: CASSPLTGNYGYTF.

This clonotype occurred many times. The chain is built from TRBV30 and TRBJ2-1; D may be TRBD2 (6 bases). The CDR3 totals 14 residues. The germline V gene encodes CDR1 GTSNPN and CDR2 SVGIG (reference sequence). V was cut by 4 bases and J by 7 bases, with 17 bases left in between. The CDR3 region is CAWNFVGGWNEQFF. CDR3 nucleotide sequence: TGTGCCTGGAACTTTGTGGGAGGCTGGAATGAGCAGTTCTTC.

The rearrangement joins TRBV27 to TRBJ1-3, with 7 bases fitting TRBD1. This CDR3 has 14 residues. Per germline, CDR1 MNHEY and CDR2 SMNVEV (reference sequence). After removal of 6 bases from V and 2 bases from J, the junction contained 4 bases not matched to a gene. This CDR3 is CASRAQGTGNTIYF. As DNA, the CDR3 is TGTGCCAGCAGGGCACAGGGGACTGGAAACACCATATATTTT.

The chain links TRBV19 to TRBJ1-2, with D possibly TRBD1 on 5 matching bases. The CDR3 loop spans 17 amino acids. Trimming removed 5 bases at V and 12 bases at J, with 31 bases between. In germline, CDR1 is LNHDA, CDR2 SQIVND (reference sequence). The CDR3 is CASSPQISTGTASGHTF. The CDR3 nucleotides read TGTGCCAGTAGTCCGCAAATTTCTACTGGGACCGCTAGCGGCCACACCTTC.

This clonotype was seen more than once but under ten times. V is TRBV7-2 and J is TRBJ2-1; TRBD2 agrees at 7 bases. The junction had 7 bases not matched to a gene; V was cut back by 3 bases and J by 5 bases. The CDR3 has 15 residues. Germline CDR1 SGHTA, CDR2 FQGNSA. The CDR3 DNA is TGTGCCAGCAGCTTCGGCGGGAGCCCTAACAATGAGCAGTTCTTC. Residues: CASSFGGSPNNEQFF.

This clonotype came up a few times. This rearrangement joins TRBV10-3 to TRBJ2-1; 9 bases fit TRBD2. Germline trimming cut 8 bases from V and 8 bases from J; bases unmatched to any gene: 7. The CDR3 sequence is 13 residues long. Germline CDR1 and CDR2: ENHRY and SYGVKD. The CDR3: CAIATSGAYEQFF. CDR3 nucleotide sequence: TGTGCCATCGCGACTAGCGGAGCTTATGAGCAGTTCTTC.

This clonotype was found many times. This chain uses TRBV30 with TRBJ1-1; D is undetermined. This CDR3 spans 14 amino acids. Looked up from germline, CDR1 is GTSNPN and CDR2 is SVGIG (reference sequence). Trimming removed 5 bases at V and 4 bases at J, with 17 bases between. In DNA, the CDR3 is TGTGCCTGGGAAGATTTTGGAATGGGCACTGAAGCTTTCTTT. Encoded protein: CAWEDFGMGTEAFF.

This clonotype was recorded a few times. CDR3 region: CASSLRAGANVLTF. The CDR3 nucleotides are TGTGCCAGCAGTTTAAGGGCTGGGGCCAACGTCCTGACTTTC. This chain connects TRBV28 to TRBJ2-6; unclear D gene. The CDR3 contains 14 residues. The germline V and J ends were trimmed by 2 bases and 2 bases, with 4 bases remaining between them. Germline loops: CDR1 MDHEN, CDR2 SYDVKM.

V gene TRBV30 combines with J gene TRBJ2-5; maybe TRBD1 (6 bases). V was cut by 1 base and J by 0 bases, with 15 bases left in between. Germline CDR1 reads GTSNPN; CDR2 reads SVGIG (reference sequence). The CDR3 is made up of 16 amino acids. CDR3 DNA: TGTGCCTGGAGTGAATGGTCAGGGGCGTACCAAGAGACCCAGTACTTC. Encoded protein: CAWSEWSGAYQETQYF.

The chain has TRBV18 and TRBJ1-4; perhaps TRBD1 as D (6 bases). CDR1 is KGHSH and CDR2 is LQKENI in the germline V gene. V lost 1 base and J 5 bases, leaving 11 bases between the germline ends. The CDR3 covers 15 residues. The CDR3 sequence: CASSPLRGPNEKLFF. In nucleotides, the CDR3 is TGTGCCAGCTCACCACTCAGGGGACCAAATGAAAAACTGTTTTTT.

This clonotype was recorded many times. The chain combines TRBV27 with TRBJ2-7; D unclear. CDR1 is MNHEY and CDR2 is SMNVEV in the germline V gene (reference sequence). V was cut by 6 bases and J by 3 bases, with 18 bases left in between. CDR3 length equals 15 residues. The DNA for the CDR3 is TGTGCCAGCAGACTGACCATAGAGCCAGGCTACGAGCAGTACTTC. Protein product: CASRLTIEPGYEQYF.

This clonotype was observed many times. The chain recombines TRBV18 with TRBJ2-7, with 14 bases lining up with TRBD2. V gave up 5 bases and J gave up 6 bases; unmatched junction bases: 3. This CDR3 contains 14 residues. Germline lookup yields CDR1 KGHSH and CDR2 LQKENI. The chain's CDR3 is CASSNGLAGGEQYF. CDR3 nucleotides: TGTGCCAGCTCAAACGGACTAGCGGGAGGCGAGCAGTACTTC.

This clonotype was detected a few times. This chain links TRBV27 with TRBJ2-3, with 9 bases fitting TRBD2. This CDR3 spans 17 amino acids. Trimming at V came to 0 bases and at J to 4 bases, leaving 8 bases not matched to a gene. Germline loops: CDR1 MNHEY, CDR2 SMNVEV (reference sequence). The CDR3 nucleotides are TGTGCCAGCAGTTTATCGTGGCGGGAGGGCTTGGCAGATACGCAGTATTTT. Amino acids: CASSLSWREGLADTQYF.

This sequence joins TRBV11-2 and TRBJ2-5, with 12 positions matching TRBD2. V lost 3 bases and J lost 9; bases outside the gene matches: 29. CDR3 size: 22 residues. The germline CDR1 and CDR2 sequences are SGHAT and FQNNGV. CDR3 DNA sequence: TGTGCCAGCAGCTTTAATTCGGGGTGGCTAGCGGGAGGGCCCGTCATGTTGGAGGCCCAGTACTTC. It translates to CASSFNSGWLAGGPVMLEAQYF.

Details on this clonotype: A much more abundant neighbour one base away suggests this may be a read error. This chain connects TRBV30 to TRBJ1-1, with unresolved D. CDR3 length: 13 residues. The V gene's germline CDR1 is GTSNPN and CDR2 SVGIG (reference sequence). The germline V and J ends were trimmed by 2 bases and 4 bases, with 11 bases remaining between them. CDR3 sequence reads: CAWSSQASTEAFF. The CDR3 nucleotides are TGTGCCTGGAGTTCCCAAGCGAGCACTGAAGCTTTCTTT.